Each of the 26 T cell receptor beta chains below was sequenced from the same sample in a study of patients and donors after allogeneic stem cell transplantation. Via MiXCR, TCRdb re-called the RT-PCR reads, giving one row per CDR3 protein. The sample has roughly 190,000 distinct CDR3 sequences, around two fifths seen once; the top ten hold approximately 32%. The sample comprised blood, either unsorted or a sorted T cell fraction (not recorded which). These receptors were taken from a human donor who was either an allogeneic HSCT recipient or a stem cell or donor lymphocyte infusion donor (not recorded which). It is not recorded whose cells these are; they may come from a transplant donor.

CDR3 DNA sequence: TGCGCCAGCAGCTTCCGGACTAGCGAGAACGAGCAGTACTTC. This gives the protein CASSFRTSENEQYF. The rearrangement joins TRBV5-1 to TRBJ2-7; 9 bases map to TRBD2. Losses at the gene ends were 2 bases for V and 5 bases for J; bases not matched to a gene: 5. The length of the CDR3 is 14 residues. Germline V lookup: CDR1 SGHRS, CDR2 YFSETQ.

This clonotype was observed a handful of times. The genes are TRBV13 and TRBJ2-1; D is unresolved. In germline, CDR1 is PRHDT, CDR2 FYEKMQ (reference sequence). V was shortened by 5 bases and J by 4 bases, with 18 bases between the two germline ends. This CDR3 contains 16 residues. Here the CDR3 DNA reads TGTGCCAGCAGCCCTCGGGTGGGCCCAGTTTACAATGAGCAGTTCTTC. It codes for CASSPRVGPVYNEQFF.

CDR3 nucleotide sequence: TGTGCCAGTCTGGGGGGGACCGGGGAGCTGTTTTTT. Its protein product is CASLGGTGELFF. The gene calls are TRBV27 and TRBJ2-2; 7 nucleotides align to TRBD2. V trimming: 9 bases; J trimming: 5 bases; junction bases outside the gene matches: 3. The CDR3 spans 12 residues. Germline V gene lookup returns CDR1 MNHEY and CDR2 SMNVEV (reference sequence).

This clonotype came up a few times. The J gene is TRBJ1-2, the V gene TRBV6-4; D unresolved. V was shortened by 8 bases and J by 3 bases, with 16 bases between the two germline ends. The CDR3 extends over 14 amino acids. Germline lookup yields CDR1 MRHNA and CDR2 SNTAGT. The CDR3 loop reads CASRKLPGDYGYTF. DNA for the CDR3: TGTGCCAGCCGGAAACTCCCGGGAGACTATGGCTACACCTTC.

The rearrangement links TRBV6-2 or TRBV6-3 to TRBJ1-1; D call uncertain. Germline lookup yields CDR1 MNHEY and CDR2 SVGEGT. Trimming took off 6 bases at V and 10 bases at J, with 15 bases between the two ends. The CDR3 contains 12 residues. The CDR3 loop reads CASRRLNLGAFF. CDR3 DNA: TGTGCCAGCAGGCGTCTCAATCTGGGAGCTTTCTTT.

The table lists this clonotype with a few counts. The chain links TRBV20-1 to TRBJ1-5; no clear D gene. The CDR3 loop spans 15 amino acids. The germline V gene encodes CDR1 DFQATT and CDR2 SNEGSKA (reference sequence). V lost 1 base and J 0 bases, leaving 10 bases between the germline ends. The CDR3 coding sequence is TGCAGTGCTAGAGTGGCATTAGATAGCAATCAGCCCCAGCATTTT. Amino acid sequence: CSARVALDSNQPQHF.

CDR3 loop: CSARPLAGGSYNEQFF. CDR3 nucleotide sequence: TGCAGTGCTAGACCCCTGGCGGGAGGCTCCTACAATGAGCAGTTCTTC. The rearrangement uses TRBV20-1 and TRBJ2-1; TRBD2 matches 8 bases. The CDR3 covers 16 residues. Germline V gives CDR1 DFQATT, CDR2 SNEGSKA (reference sequence). The junction had 6 bases not matched to a gene; V was cut back by 2 bases and J by 0 bases.

The V call is TRBV5-8, the J call TRBJ2-2, with a tentative D call TRBD1 (6 bases). Trimming removed 4 bases from V and 2 bases from J, with 18 bases in between. The CDR3 runs 17 residues. Germline CDR1 SGHTS, CDR2 YDEGEE. In nucleotides, the CDR3 is TGTGCCAGCAGCGACACAGGGTTATCTGGCAACACCGGGGAGCTGTTTTTT. Its translation: CASSDTGLSGNTGELFF.

The CDR3 reads CSARGRAGGAYEQYF. The CDR3 DNA is TGCAGTGCTAGAGGGAGAGCGGGAGGGGCCTACGAGCAGTACTTC. The chain recombines TRBV20-1 with TRBJ2-7; 10 bases are a match to TRBD2. This CDR3 is built from 15 residues. Unmatched junction bases numbered 5, after V lost 1 base and J lost 2 bases. Germline V gene lookup returns CDR1 DFQATT and CDR2 SNEGSKA (reference sequence).

This clonotype was detected a few times. V and J are TRBV5-1 and TRBJ2-7; D is unresolved. Between the trimmed V and J ends, which lost 0 bases and 0 bases, there was a span of 10 bases. The CDR3 has 15 amino acids. The germline CDR1 and CDR2 sequences are SGHRS and YFSETQ. The CDR3 coding sequence is TGCGCCAGCAGCTTGGAATCCCCAGCCTCCTACGAGCAGTACTTC. Encoded protein: CASSLESPASYEQYF.

Here the CDR3 reads CASSHAGTSGREETQYF. The CDR3 region has the DNA TGTGCCAGCAGTCACGCCGGGACTAGCGGGAGAGAAGAGACCCAGTACTTC. This rearrangement joins TRBV12-3 or TRBV12-4 to TRBJ2-5; 14 bases agree with TRBD2. Losses at the gene ends were 5 bases for V and 3 bases for J; bases not matched to a gene: 8. This CDR3 has 17 amino acids.

This chain links TRBV29-1 with TRBJ1-3, with D possibly matching TRBD1 (6 bases). The CDR3 runs to 13 residues. The V gene's germline CDR1 is SQVTM and CDR2 ANQGSEA. Deletions cut 3 bases from V and 3 bases from J, with 9 bases between. The CDR3, as DNA: TGCAGCGTTGACTACAGGGATGGAAACACCATATATTTT. Translation: CSVDYRDGNTIYF.

This clonotype came up many times. This chain joins TRBV6-6 and TRBJ1-3; no definite D call. CDR1 is MNHNY, CDR2 SVGAGI, per germline (reference sequence). With 2 bases removed from V and 0 bases from J, the gap between germline ends came to 5 bases. The CDR3 is 14 amino acids. The CDR3 region is CASSYAGSGNTIYF. In DNA, the CDR3 is TGTGCCAGCAGTTACGCTGGCTCTGGAAACACCATATATTTT.

The J gene is TRBJ1-1, the V gene TRBV21-1; whether TRBD1, the table's D call, matches the DNA was not checked. TRBV21-1 is deemed a pseudogene. The CDR3 covers 15 residues. CDR3 residues: CASSKAKGMNTEAFF. The CDR3 nucleotides are TGTGCCAGCAGCAAAGCAAAGGGGATGAACACTGAAGCTTTCTTT.

This clonotype has a handful of counts. V usage is TRBV12-3 or TRBV12-4 and J usage is TRBJ1-1; no firm D call. The CDR3 loop spans 11 amino acids. The V end was cut by 6 bases, the J end by 4 bases, with 6 bases between. This CDR3 is CASSRPTEAFF. Here the CDR3 DNA reads TGTGCCAGCAGCCGGCCCACTGAAGCTTTCTTT.

The rearrangement links TRBV7-9 to TRBJ1-5; tentatively, D is TRBD1 (6 bases). The V gene lost 5 bases and the J gene lost 1 base, with 9 bases spanning the gap. The CDR3 has 14 residues. From germline, CDR1 is SEHNR and CDR2 FQNEAQ (reference sequence). CDR3 nucleotides: TGTGCCAGCAGCGCTCAGGGGAGCAATCAGCCCCAGCATTTT. As protein: CASSAQGSNQPQHF.

The J gene is TRBJ2-7, the V gene TRBV29-1; weak D call: TRBD1 (7 bases). V gave up 1 base and J gave up 2 bases, with 15 bases separating them. This CDR3 contains 15 residues. Germline CDR1 is SQVTM and CDR2 is ANQGSEA. The CDR3 sequence: CSVEGGDSIPYEQYF. The CDR3, as DNA: TGCAGCGTTGAAGGGGGGGACAGTATCCCCTACGAGCAGTACTTC.

The chain joins TRBV29-1 to TRBJ1-1; perhaps TRBD1 as D (5 bases). This CDR3 spans 12 amino acids. CDR1 and CDR2 from the germline V gene are SQVTM and ANQGSEA. V lost 8 bases and J lost 5, with 15 bases in between. CDR3 amino acids: CSTWGPGTEAFF. The CDR3 bases are TGCAGCACCTGGGGACCGGGGACTGAAGCTTTCTTT.

The J gene is TRBJ1-1, the V gene TRBV6-5, with D perhaps matching TRBD1 (5 bases). With 4 bases removed from V and 0 bases from J, the gap between germline ends came to 9 bases. Germline V lookup: CDR1 MNHEY, CDR2 SVGAGI. This CDR3 is 14 amino acids long. The CDR3 coding sequence is TGTGCCAGCAGTTCGACAGCCATGAACACTGAAGCTTTCTTT. This encodes CASSSTAMNTEAFF.

The rearrangement joins TRBV5-6 to TRBJ2-7, with D unresolved. Germline lookup yields CDR1 SGHDT and CDR2 YYEEEE. The CDR3 is 13 amino acids. V lost 0 bases and J lost 3, with 7 bases in between. The CDR3: CASSLDWDYEQYF. The CDR3 nucleotides are TGTGCCAGCAGCTTGGATTGGGACTACGAGCAGTACTTC.

The chain uses TRBV6-5 and TRBJ1-1, with D possibly TRBD1 on 6 matching bases. Deletions cut 7 bases from V and 1 base from J, with 13 bases between. The germline V gene encodes CDR1 MNHEY and CDR2 SVGAGI. CDR3 length: 14 residues. The CDR3 protein is CASTETGRNTEAFF. CDR3 in DNA: TGTGCCAGCACCGAGACAGGACGGAACACTGAAGCTTTCTTT.

The table lists this clonotype with a count of one. The chain couples TRBV6-2 or TRBV6-3 to TRBJ2-5, with D maybe TRBD1 (5 bases). Germline CDR1 reads MNHEY; CDR2 reads SVGEGT. This CDR3 is built from 15 residues. V lost 3 bases, J lost 5 bases, and 16 bases lay in between. The CDR3 spells CASSYWQGLRETQYF. The CDR3 DNA reads as TGTGCCAGCAGTTATTGGCAGGGTTTACGGGAGACCCAGTACTTC.

The chain has TRBV29-1 and TRBJ2-5; TRBD2 is a possible D gene (6 bases). V was pared by 2 bases and J by 4 bases, with 17 bases between. The V gene's germline CDR1 is SQVTM and CDR2 ANQGSEA. This CDR3 contains 15 residues. CDR3 sequence: CSVESSDGSRETQYF. For the CDR3, the DNA is TGCAGCGTTGAAAGCTCGGACGGGAGTCGAGAGACCCAGTACTTC.

This clonotype has only a few counts. The chain links TRBV2 to TRBJ1-1; D call uncertain. V lost 6 bases and J 3 bases, leaving 14 bases between the germline ends. The CDR3 is 14 residues long. Germline V gene data show CDR1 as SNHLY and CDR2 as FYNNEI. CDR3 nucleotides: TGTGCCAGCAGAAAACAAGCCATAGACACTGAAGCTTTCTTT. Translated, it gives CASRKQAIDTEAFF.

The V and J genes are TRBV19 and TRBJ1-4, with TRBD1 identical over 7 bases. The CDR3 is 17 amino acids. The trim removed 5 bases at V and 3 bases at J, leaving 12 bases unmatched. CDR1 LNHDA and CDR2 SQIVND come from the germline V gene (reference sequence). The chain's CDR3 is CASSLRQGPTPNEKLFF. The DNA for the CDR3 is TGTGCCAGTAGTCTCCGACAGGGACCTACGCCTAATGAAAAACTGTTTTTT.

This clonotype was seen a few times. V usage is TRBV6-5 and J usage is TRBJ1-1; 8 nucleotides line up with TRBD1. The J segment lost 4 bases and the V segment lost 2 bases, leaving 0 bases of the junction unmatched. The V gene's germline CDR1 is MNHEY and CDR2 SVGAGI. There are 13 residues in the CDR3. This CDR3 is CASSYTGGTEAFF. Here the CDR3 DNA reads TGTGCCAGCAGTTACACAGGGGGCACTGAAGCTTTCTTT.